Presented here are 14 T cell receptor beta chains from one specimen sequenced in a study of early T cells in non-severe SARS-CoV-2 infection. TCRdb re-called the 5' RACE reads through MiXCR, storing one row per CDR3 protein. The table includes roughly 66,000 distinct CDR3 sequences, approximately 9.2% detected once. The material sequenced was whole blood. These receptors were taken from an adult who was a healthcare worker with PCR-confirmed SARS-CoV-2 infection or an uninfected control (not recorded which).

The V gene is TRBV19, the J gene TRBJ2-7; 7 bases fit TRBD2. Looked up from germline, CDR1 is LNHDA and CDR2 is SQIVND (reference sequence). The CDR3 length is 15 residues. The junction had 11 bases not matched to a gene; V was cut back by 6 bases and J by 3 bases. The CDR3 DNA is TGTGCCAGTAGACCTCCAGGGAGGGCGTACTACGAGCAGTACTTC. This translates into CASRPPGRAYYEQYF.

This clonotype was observed many times. This sequence joins TRBV24-1 and TRBJ2-1; D is perhaps TRBD1 or TRBD2 (6 bases each). Trimming left V 5 bases short and J 3 bases short, with 13 bases between. This CDR3 has 15 amino acids. Looked up from germline, CDR1 is KGHDR and CDR2 is SFDVKD. The CDR3 bases are TGTGCCACCAGTGGATCGGGGGCATACTACAATGAGCAGTTCTTC. This translates into CATSGSGAYYNEQFF.

The chain carries TRBV6-2 or TRBV6-3 and TRBJ1-1; D is undetermined. Germline CDR1 MNHEY, CDR2 SVGEGT. Trimming took off 2 bases at V and 3 bases at J, with 7 bases between the two ends. The CDR3 loop spans 13 amino acids. CDR3 nucleotide sequence: TGTGCCAGCAGTTACACGGAGGACACTGAAGCTTTCTTT. Its protein is CASSYTEDTEAFF.

This clonotype was seen a few times. This chain connects TRBV6-5 to TRBJ2-2; 11 nucleotides agree with TRBD2. CDR3 length: 16 residues. The germline gives CDR1 MNHEY, CDR2 SVGAGI. The trim removed 6 bases at V and 3 bases at J, leaving 6 bases unmatched. The CDR3 loop is CASRIGTSGYTGELFF. CDR3 coding DNA: TGTGCCAGCAGAATCGGGACTAGCGGATACACCGGGGAGCTGTTTTTT.

This clonotype occurred a few times. The chain combines TRBV7-2 with TRBJ2-3; maybe TRBD2 (6 bases). The CDR3 totals 14 residues. Germline CDR1 reads SGHTA; CDR2 reads FQGNSA. V lost 5 bases to trimming and J lost 5 bases, with 14 bases between them. Here the CDR3 reads CASSAGPSRDTQYF. CDR3 in DNA: TGTGCCAGCAGCGCGGGGCCCTCGAGAGATACGCAGTATTTT.

The chain joins TRBV25-1 to TRBJ1-2; D is ambiguous. This CDR3 comprises 12 residues. CDR1 MGHDK and CDR2 SYGVNS come from the germline V gene. V was trimmed by 10 bases and J by 4 bases, leaving 13 bases between them. The CDR3 spells CATWGGSYGYTF. The CDR3, as DNA: TGTGCCACCTGGGGAGGAAGCTATGGCTACACCTTC.

J is TRBJ2-7 and V is TRBV4-2; 10 bases fit TRBD2. CDR1 and CDR2 from the germline V gene are LGHNA and YNFKEQ. Trimming removed 8 bases from V and 4 bases from J; junction bases left unmatched: 11. The CDR3 has 15 amino acids. DNA for the CDR3: TGTGCCAGCCAGAGGGCGGCTAGCGGGAGTTACGAGCAGTACTTC. Translating gives CASQRAASGSYEQYF.

DNA for the CDR3: TGCGCCAGCAGCTTGAACCCGGACAGGGTGGGGACAGATACGCAGTATTTT. It translates to CASSLNPDRVGTDTQYF. V gene TRBV5-1 combines with J gene TRBJ2-3; 8 nucleotides match TRBD1. This CDR3 region has 17 residues. Germline CDR1 and CDR2: SGHRS and YFSETQ. Trimming took 1 base from V and 3 from J; bases not matched to a gene: 10.

A few counts support this clonotype. The rearrangement joins TRBV19 to TRBJ2-7, with 9 bases fitting TRBD1. With V trimmed by 6 bases and J by 6 bases, 12 bases remained unmatched. The CDR3 covers 15 residues. Germline CDR1 reads LNHDA; CDR2 reads SQIVND (reference sequence). The CDR3, as DNA: TGTGCCAGTAGCGCCTCGGGACAGGGTAGCTCCGAGCAGTACTTC. Residues: CASSASGQGSSEQYF.

This sequence joins TRBV20-1 and TRBJ2-5; 7 bases are shared with TRBD1. Germline-derived CDR1 and CDR2 are DFQATT and SNEGSKA (reference sequence). CDR3 length: 14 residues. V shed 3 bases, J shed 0 bases, and the junction held 4 bases outside the gene matches. CDR3 protein: CSASADRDQETQYF. The CDR3 DNA reads as TGCAGTGCTAGCGCTGACAGGGACCAAGAGACCCAGTACTTC.

This clonotype has a count of ten or more. The rearrangement uses TRBV29-1 and TRBJ2-7; TRBD2 matches 13 bases. This CDR3 contains 16 residues. Germline V gene sequence: CDR1 SQVTM, CDR2 ANQGSEA. V lost 0 bases to trimming and J lost 5 bases; unmatched junction nucleotides: 7. The CDR3 reads CSVEDPRTSGRNEQYF. The CDR3 nucleotides are TGCAGCGTTGAAGATCCCAGGACTAGCGGGAGAAACGAGCAGTACTTC.

V and J are TRBV9 and TRBJ2-1; 8 nucleotides match TRBD1. CDR1 is SGDLS, CDR2 YYNGEE, per germline. Unmatched junction bases numbered 2, after V lost 3 bases and J lost 3 bases. The CDR3 sequence is 14 residues long. CDR3 sequence reads: CASSEGQGYNEQFF. CDR3 coding DNA: TGTGCCAGCAGCGAAGGACAGGGCTACAATGAGCAGTTCTTC.

In its sample, this clonotype was seen many times. The V gene is TRBV28, the J gene TRBJ2-6, with 7 bases lining up with TRBD2. The CDR3 has 18 residues. Germline values: CDR1 MDHEN, CDR2 SYDVKM. Trimming at V came to 7 bases and at J to 0 bases, leaving 12 bases not matched to a gene. CDR3 region: CASNGRPEIHSGANVLTF. The CDR3 region has the DNA TGTGCCAGCAACGGGAGGCCAGAGATCCACTCTGGGGCCAACGTCCTGACTTTC.

This chain joins TRBV29-1 and TRBJ2-5; no firm D call. This CDR3 is 15 amino acids long. V lost 2 bases, J lost 4 bases, and 17 bases lay in between. Germline lookup yields CDR1 SQVTM and CDR2 ANQGSEA. For the CDR3, the DNA is TGCAGCGTTGAACCGTCGGGCCCCAACCTAGAGACCCAGTACTTC. Residues: CSVEPSGPNLETQYF.